Below are 30 T cell receptor beta chains sequenced from a single sample in a study of blood T cell repertoires in COVID-19. Profiling relied on immunoSEQ multiplex PCR, and the TCRdb table lists in-frame clones only, not all of them. The sample includes around 230,000 clones, 83% seen only once; the top ten take around 2.3%. Sequenced input: peripheral blood. The receptors come from a woman between 40 and 55 years old with active or convalescent COVID-19.

This chain uses TRBV6-5 with TRBJ1-2; D possibly corresponds to TRBD1 (5 bases). The germline V gene encodes CDR1 MNHEY and CDR2 SVGAGI. This CDR3 has 13 amino acids. Trimming shortened V by 6 bases and J by 7 bases, and 15 bases separated the two germline ends. The CDR3: CASRAGMLPGYTF. DNA of the CDR3: TGTGCCAGCAGGGCAGGGATGCTCCCTGGCTACACCTTC.

The chain carries TRBV6-1 and TRBJ1-4; D remains ambiguous. This CDR3 contains 14 residues. The V gene lost 3 bases and the J gene lost 5 bases, with 10 bases spanning the gap. Germline V gene data show CDR1 as MNHNS and CDR2 as SASEGT. The CDR3 DNA is TGTGCCAGCAGTGAGGCGGCATTAAATGAAAAACTGTTTTTT. Translated: CASSEAALNEKLFF.

This chain links TRBV6-6 with TRBJ1-2; D is perhaps TRBD1 (6 bases). Germline CDR1 reads MNHNY; CDR2 reads SVGAGI (reference sequence). The V and J ends lost 6 bases and 4 bases respectively, with 15 bases between them. This CDR3 is 14 amino acids long. CDR3 in DNA: TGTGCCAGCAGACAGGGTACCTCTCCCTATGGCTACACCTTC. Protein sequence: CASRQGTSPYGYTF.

The chain uses TRBV15 and TRBJ1-5, with D perhaps TRBD1 (6 bases). The V and J ends lost 6 bases and 6 bases respectively, with 27 bases between them. The CDR3 consists of 18 residues. Germline V gives CDR1 LNHNV, CDR2 YYDKDF (reference sequence). The chain's CDR3 is CATSFLSGFNREGQPQHF. The CDR3 DNA reads TGTGCCACCAGTTTCCTTAGCGGATTCAACAGGGAGGGTCAGCCCCAGCATTTT.

The chain couples TRBV5-4 to TRBJ2-1; 11 bases agree with TRBD1. Trimming took 3 bases from V and 8 from J; bases not matched to a gene: 7. CDR1 is SGHNT and CDR2 is YYREEE in the germline V gene (reference sequence). This CDR3 has 15 amino acids. CDR3 in DNA: TGTGCCAGCAGCTCGAGGGACAGGGGGATCCATGAGCAGTTCTTC. It translates to CASSSRDRGIHEQFF. Based on the CDR3 plus reference TRBV5-4 and TRBJ2-1, the full variable domain is ETGVTQSPTHLIKTRGQQVTLRCSSQSGHNTVSWYQQALGQGPQFIFQYYREEENGRGNFPPRFSGLQFPNYSSELNVNALELDDSALYLCASSSRDRGIHEQFFGPGTRLTVL.

This clone was detected once. This sequence joins TRBV6-5 and TRBJ1-3, with 7 bases that match TRBD1. The germline CDR1 and CDR2 sequences are MNHEY and SVGAGI. The CDR3 has 14 amino acids. Germline trimming cut 7 bases from V and 0 bases from J; bases unmatched to any gene: 3. CDR3 nucleotide sequence: TGTGCCAGCACGACAGGGAGCTCTGGAAACACCATATATTTT. Amino acids: CASTTGSSGNTIYF.

On this clone: At one end, the junction sequence differs from germline, possibly due to a read error. The chain combines TRBV7-7 with TRBJ2-3, with a tentative D call TRBD2 (5 bases). Germline CDR1 SSHAT, CDR2 FNYEAQ (reference sequence). This CDR3 spans 15 amino acids. The CDR3: CASSLGLADTDTQYF. The CDR3 DNA is TGTGCTAGCAGCTTAGGGCTAGCAGACACAGATACGCAGTATTTT.

The genes are TRBV5-6 and TRBJ2-7; 7 bases match TRBD2. The CDR3 has 14 residues. The germline CDR1 and CDR2 sequences are SGHDT and YYEEEE. The V gene end was trimmed by 3 bases and the J gene end by 4 bases; junction bases not matched to a gene: 7. CDR3 coding DNA: TGTGCCAGCAGCTCGCCCGGGGGGATTTACGAGCAGTACTTC. Its protein product is CASSSPGGIYEQYF.

The rearrangement links TRBV10-2 to TRBJ1-2; D unresolved. CDR1 WSHSY and CDR2 SAAADI come from the germline V gene. Deletions cut 6 bases from V and 0 bases from J, with 11 bases between. The CDR3 is 14 amino acids. In DNA, the CDR3 is TGCGCCAGCAGCGAGGGTCTAACTAACTATGGCTACACCTTC. It translates to CASSEGLTNYGYTF.

The V gene is TRBV27, the J gene TRBJ1-2, with TRBD1 identical over 8 bases. Trimming removed 6 bases from V and 2 bases from J; junction bases left unmatched: 8. CDR3 size: 15 residues. Germline V gene sequence: CDR1 MNHEY, CDR2 SMNVEV (reference sequence). This CDR3 is CASSADRAPNYGYTF. DNA of the CDR3: TGTGCCAGCAGCGCGGACAGGGCCCCCAACTATGGCTACACCTTC.

The V and J genes are TRBV3-1 (or the pseudogene TRBV3-2) and TRBJ2-7; 7 positions match TRBD2. V trimming: 1 base; J trimming: 3 bases; junction bases outside the gene matches: 6. The germline V gene encodes CDR1 LGHDT and CDR2 YNNKEL (reference sequence). CDR3 length: 15 residues. DNA for the CDR3: TGTGCCAGCAGCCAAGTGGCTAGCGGCGACTACGAGCAGTACTTC. The encoded protein is CASSQVASGDYEQYF.

The V call is TRBV7-9, the J call TRBJ1-3; the D is unclear. Trimming pared 8 bases from V and 0 bases from J, leaving 14 bases between. Germline V CDR1 and CDR2: SEHNR, FQNEAQ (reference sequence). CDR3 size: 15 residues. CDR3 coding DNA: TGTGCCAGCGGCCCCCATGAAATCTCTGGAAACACCATATATTTT. It is translated as CASGPHEISGNTIYF. The full variable domain, rest sourced from reference TRBV7-9 and TRBJ1-3, is DTGVSQNPRHKITKRGQNVTFRCDPISEHNRLYWYRQTLGQGPEFLTYFQNEAQLEKSRLLSDRFSAERPKGSFSTLEIQRTEQGDSAMYLCASGPHEISGNTIYFGEGSWLTVV.

Only one count was recorded for this clone. The chain joins TRBV7-2 to TRBJ2-1; 8 nucleotides line up with TRBD2. The CDR3 is 16 amino acids. Germline V gene sequence: CDR1 SGHTA, CDR2 FQGNSA. V trimming: 5 bases; J trimming: 0 bases; junction bases outside the gene matches: 6. The CDR3 DNA follows: TGTGCCAGCAGCCCCCGACGGGGGGGCTCCTACAATGAGCAGTTCTTC. It encodes CASSPRRGGSYNEQFF.

The genes are TRBV5-1 and TRBJ1-1; 8 bases map to TRBD1. Germline values: CDR1 SGHRS, CDR2 YFSETQ. After removal of 4 bases from V and 4 bases from J, the junction contained 6 bases not matched to a gene. This CDR3 has 14 residues. CDR3 sequence reads: CASSPGQGPTEAFF. DNA of the CDR3: TGCGCCAGCAGCCCCGGACAGGGACCCACTGAAGCTTTCTTT.

The gene calls are TRBV18 and TRBJ1-2; a possible D gene is TRBD1 (6 bases). Germline loops: CDR1 KGHSH, CDR2 LQKENI. V lost 3 bases and J lost 4, with 15 bases in between. This CDR3 contains 15 residues. The DNA of the CDR3 is TGTGCCAGCTCACCCTTCCAGGAAGGGGGCTATGGCTACACCTTC. Translation: CASSPFQEGGYGYTF.

The V gene is TRBV19, the J gene TRBJ2-5, with a tentative D call TRBD1 (5 bases). V lost 4 bases and J lost 0, with 6 bases in between. CDR1 is LNHDA and CDR2 is SQIVND in the germline V gene (reference sequence). There are 13 residues in the CDR3. For the CDR3, the DNA is TGTGCCAGTAGTACAGGGTACCAAGAGACCCAGTACTTC. Protein product: CASSTGYQETQYF.

The CDR3 spells CASAREAARSGELFF. As DNA, the CDR3 is TGTGCCAGCGCCCGGGAGGCAGCGCGGTCTGGGGAGCTGTTTTTT. This chain connects TRBV6-5 to TRBJ2-2; TRBD2 aligns across 7 bases. The CDR3 contains 15 residues. V trimming: 8 bases; J trimming: 8 bases; junction bases outside the gene matches: 14. The V gene's germline CDR1 is MNHEY and CDR2 SVGAGI.

This chain links TRBV15 with TRBJ1-4, with D perhaps matching TRBD1 (6 bases). The CDR3 totals 18 residues. Trimming stripped 1 base from V and 3 bases from J, with 18 bases between. Germline lookup yields CDR1 LNHNV and CDR2 YYDKDF (reference sequence). The CDR3 bases are TGTGCCACCAGCAGAGCCGTAAAACAGGGCCCTTCTAATGAAAAACTGTTTTTT. Translation: CATSRAVKQGPSNEKLFF.

The V call is TRBV6-5, the J call TRBJ2-7; TRBD2 matches at 8 bases. The trim removed 0 bases at V and 1 base at J, leaving 5 bases unmatched. The CDR3 has 16 amino acids. Germline V gene lookup returns CDR1 MNHEY and CDR2 SVGAGI. The CDR3 region has the DNA TGTGCCAGCAGTTACTCGCGGCGCGGGAGGTCCTACGAGCAGTACTTC. Amino acids: CASSYSRRGRSYEQYF.

The V gene is TRBV6-5, the J gene TRBJ2-1; the D gene is possibly TRBD2 (6 bases). The CDR3 runs to 12 residues. Per germline, CDR1 MNHEY and CDR2 SVGAGI. Deletions cut 8 bases from V and 7 bases from J, with 12 bases between. CDR3 nucleotides: TGTGCCAGCGGGACGGAGGGGAATGAGCAGTTCTTC. The encoded protein is CASGTEGNEQFF.

V and J are TRBV2 and TRBJ1-2; 9 bases agree with TRBD1. Trimming cost V 7 bases and J 1 base; bases outside gene matches: 4. Germline CDR1 reads SNHLY; CDR2 reads FYNNEI. This CDR3 spans 14 amino acids. DNA for the CDR3: TGTGCCAGCAACCGGGACAGGGATAACTATGGCTACACCTTC. This codes for CASNRDRDNYGYTF. Looking up the rest from reference TRBV2 and TRBJ1-2 gives the full variable domain: EPEVTQTPSHQVTQMGQEVILRCVPISNHLYFYWYRQILGQKVEFLVSFYNNEISEKSEIFDDQFSVERPDGSNFTLKIRSTKLEDSAMYFCASNRDRDNYGYTFGSGTRLTVV.

The chain links TRBV4-1 to TRBJ2-1, with 8 bases aligning to TRBD2. The CDR3 spans 18 residues. The germline V gene has CDR1 MGHRA and CDR2 YSYEKL. V was pared by 0 bases and J by 3 bases, with 10 bases of the junction left unmatched. CDR3 loop: CASSQDPSSGTSYNEQFF. As DNA, the CDR3 is TGCGCCAGCAGCCAAGACCCAAGCTCCGGGACTAGCTACAATGAGCAGTTCTTC.

The genes are TRBV11-3 and TRBJ1-4; 8 bases are a match to TRBD1. J lost 7 bases, V lost 5 bases, and 9 bases had no gene match. From germline, CDR1 is SGHNT and CDR2 YENEEA. CDR3 length equals 15 residues. The CDR3 region has the DNA TGTGCCAGCAGCCCCCCCGGGACAGGAACTGAAAAACTGTTTTTT. Translation: CASSPPGTGTEKLFF.

V gene TRBV5-4 combines with J gene TRBJ2-7; TRBD2 matches 11 bases. Trimming removed 0 bases from V and 4 bases from J; junction bases left unmatched: 3. The CDR3 spans 15 residues. CDR1 and CDR2 (germline): SGHNT, YYREEE (reference sequence). The CDR3 bases are TGTGCCAGCAGCTTGGGACTAGCGGGACTTTACGAGCAGTACTTC. Protein: CASSLGLAGLYEQYF.

This chain uses TRBV4-1 with TRBJ2-2; TRBD2 matches at 12 bases. V lost 4 bases, J lost 5 bases, and 23 bases stayed unmatched. CDR3 size: 22 residues. Germline V gene data show CDR1 as MGHRA and CDR2 as YSYEKL. CDR3 sequence (DNA): TGCGCCAGCAGCCCCAGGCGACAGGGTCCACCTCGACTAGCGGGGGTTACCGGGGAGCTGTTTTTT. As protein: CASSPRRQGPPRLAGVTGELFF.

This clone was recorded only once. V gene TRBV27 combines with J gene TRBJ2-3, with TRBD2 as a possible D gene (6 bases). This CDR3 contains 11 residues. Germline V gene lookup returns CDR1 MNHEY and CDR2 SMNVEV (reference sequence). Between the trimmed V and J ends, which lost 7 bases and 6 bases, there was a span of 8 bases. Written as DNA, the CDR3 is TGTGCCAGCAAGGAGGGGGATACGCAGTATTTT. Its translation is CASKEGDTQYF.

The chain employs TRBV11-3 and TRBJ1-1; D is unclear. The CDR3 spans 14 residues. V was trimmed by 2 bases and J by 2 bases, leaving 9 bases between them. Germline V gene data show CDR1 as SGHNT and CDR2 as YENEEA. The chain's CDR3 is CASSLMAGNTEAFF. The CDR3 DNA reads TGTGCCAGCAGCTTAATGGCGGGTAACACTGAAGCTTTCTTT.

This clone was seen only once. This chain connects TRBV7-2 to TRBJ2-1; TRBD2 agrees at 10 bases. The ends lost 5 bases at V and 8 bases at J; junction bases unmatched: 9. Germline CDR1 reads SGHTA; CDR2 reads FQGNSA. The CDR3 is 15 residues long. The CDR3: CASSPVSGGAYEQFF. The CDR3 DNA reads as TGTGCCAGCAGCCCCGTGAGCGGGGGGGCCTATGAGCAGTTCTTC.

The rearrangement links TRBV7-3 to TRBJ2-5, with D tentatively TRBD2 (7 bases). The germline CDR1 and CDR2 sequences are SGHTA and FQGTGA. This CDR3 region has 17 residues. Trimming removed 3 bases from V and 4 bases from J, with 21 bases in between. The CDR3 spells CASSLGSGGLARETQYF. In DNA form, the CDR3 reads TGTGCCAGCAGCTTGGGTTCGGGGGGCCTTGCCCGAGAGACCCAGTACTTC. Supplemented by reference TRBV7-3 and TRBJ2-5, the full variable domain reads GAGVSQTPSNKVTEKGKYVELRCDPISGHTALYWYRQSLGQGPEFLIYFQGTGAADDSGLPNDRFFAVRPEGSVSTLKIQRTERGDSAVYLCASSLGSGGLARETQYFGPGTRLLVL.

The chain combines TRBV12-5 with TRBJ1-5; TRBD1 matches 8 bases. With 6 bases clipped from V and 4 bases from J, the junction kept 2 bases outside the gene matches. Germline values: CDR1 LGHNT, CDR2 FRNRAP. This CDR3 has 13 residues. The chain's CDR3 is CASGRQGNQPQHF. The CDR3 nucleotides read TGTGCTAGTGGACGACAGGGGAATCAGCCCCAGCATTTT.